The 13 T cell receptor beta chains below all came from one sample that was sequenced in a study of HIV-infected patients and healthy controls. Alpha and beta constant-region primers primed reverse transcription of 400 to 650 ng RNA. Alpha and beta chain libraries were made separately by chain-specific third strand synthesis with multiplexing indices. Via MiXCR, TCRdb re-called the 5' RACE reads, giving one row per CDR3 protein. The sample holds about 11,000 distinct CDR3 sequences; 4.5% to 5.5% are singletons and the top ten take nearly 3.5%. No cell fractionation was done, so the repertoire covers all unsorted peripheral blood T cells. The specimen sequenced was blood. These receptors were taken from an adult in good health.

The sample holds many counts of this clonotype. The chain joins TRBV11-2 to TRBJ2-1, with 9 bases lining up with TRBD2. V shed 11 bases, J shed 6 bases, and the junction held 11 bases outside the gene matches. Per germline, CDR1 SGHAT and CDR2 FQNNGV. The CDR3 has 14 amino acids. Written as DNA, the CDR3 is TGTGCCGGTAGTACTAGCGGGTTTACCAATGAGCAGTTCTTC. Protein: CAGSTSGFTNEQFF.

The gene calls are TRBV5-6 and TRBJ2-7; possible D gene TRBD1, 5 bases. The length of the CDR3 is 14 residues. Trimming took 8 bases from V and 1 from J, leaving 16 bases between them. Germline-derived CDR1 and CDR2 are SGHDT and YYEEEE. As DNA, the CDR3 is TGTGCCAGTGCCAGGGAAGGTCTTTCCTACGAGCAGTACTTC. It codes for CASAREGLSYEQYF.

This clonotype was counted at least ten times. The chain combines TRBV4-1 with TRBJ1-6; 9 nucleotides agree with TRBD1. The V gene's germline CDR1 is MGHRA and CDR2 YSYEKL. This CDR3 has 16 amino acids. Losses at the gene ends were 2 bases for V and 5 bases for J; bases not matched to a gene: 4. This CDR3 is CASSQHGTGHNSPLHF. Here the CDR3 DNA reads TGCGCCAGCAGCCAACACGGGACAGGGCATAATTCACCCCTCCACTTT.

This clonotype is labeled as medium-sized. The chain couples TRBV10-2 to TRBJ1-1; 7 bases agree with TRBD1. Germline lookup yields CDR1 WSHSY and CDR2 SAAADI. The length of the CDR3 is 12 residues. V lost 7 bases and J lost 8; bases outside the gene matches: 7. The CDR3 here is CASTGQPAEAFF. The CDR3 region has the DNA TGCGCCAGCACGGGACAGCCGGCGGAAGCTTTCTTT.

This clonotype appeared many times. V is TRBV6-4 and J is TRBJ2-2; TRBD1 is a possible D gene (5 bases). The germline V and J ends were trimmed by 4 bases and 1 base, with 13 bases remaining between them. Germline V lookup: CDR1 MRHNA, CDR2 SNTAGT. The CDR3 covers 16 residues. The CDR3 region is CASSGVGDRNTGELFF. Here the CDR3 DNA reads TGTGCCAGCAGTGGGGTAGGCGACAGGAACACCGGGGAGCTGTTTTTT.

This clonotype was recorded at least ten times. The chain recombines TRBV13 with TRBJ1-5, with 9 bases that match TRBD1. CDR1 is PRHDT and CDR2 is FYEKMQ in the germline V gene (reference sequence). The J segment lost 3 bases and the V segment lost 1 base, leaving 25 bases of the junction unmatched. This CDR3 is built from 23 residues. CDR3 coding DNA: TGTGCCAGCAGCTTAGCCCCAATCAGGACAGGGGTAGAATCCCAAACCTACAATCAGCCCCAGCATTTT. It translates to CASSLAPIRTGVESQTYNQPQHF.

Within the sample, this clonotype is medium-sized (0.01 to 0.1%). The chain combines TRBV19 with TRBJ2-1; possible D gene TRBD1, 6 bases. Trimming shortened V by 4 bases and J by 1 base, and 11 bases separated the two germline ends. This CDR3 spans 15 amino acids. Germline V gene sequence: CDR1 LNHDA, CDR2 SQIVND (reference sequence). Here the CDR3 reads CASSTGVPSYNEQFF. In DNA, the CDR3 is TGTGCCAGTAGTACAGGGGTCCCTTCCTACAATGAGCAGTTCTTC.

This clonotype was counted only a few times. This CDR3 is CASSWDSSQPQHF. The CDR3 nucleotides are TGTGCCAGCAGCTGGGACAGTTCCCAGCCCCAGCATTTT. The chain has TRBV5-8 and TRBJ1-5; 7 nucleotides match TRBD1. Losses at the gene ends were 3 bases for V and 7 bases for J; bases not matched to a gene: 4. This CDR3 comprises 13 residues. Germline V lookup: CDR1 SGHTS, CDR2 YDEGEE.

The CDR3 reads CASSWIVEDTQYF. The CDR3 nucleotides read TGTGCCAGCAGTTGGATTGTAGAAGATACGCAGTATTTT. The chain uses TRBV2 and TRBJ2-3; no clear D gene. This CDR3 region has 13 residues. Between the trimmed V and J ends, which lost 5 bases and 5 bases, there was a span of 11 bases. CDR1 SNHLY and CDR2 FYNNEI come from the germline V gene.

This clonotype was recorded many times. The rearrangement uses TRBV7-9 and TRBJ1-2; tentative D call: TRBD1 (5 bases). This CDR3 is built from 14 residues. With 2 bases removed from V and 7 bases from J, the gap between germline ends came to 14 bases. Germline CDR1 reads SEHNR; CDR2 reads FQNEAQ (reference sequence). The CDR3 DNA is TGTGCCAGCAGCTTAAACGCCAGGGAGACTGGCTACACCTTC. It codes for CASSLNARETGYTF.

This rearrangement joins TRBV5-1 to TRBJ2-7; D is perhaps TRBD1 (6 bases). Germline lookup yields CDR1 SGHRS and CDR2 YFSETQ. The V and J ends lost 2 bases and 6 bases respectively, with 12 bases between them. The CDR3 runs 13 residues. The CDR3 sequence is CASSFYEGGEQYF. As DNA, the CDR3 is TGCGCCAGCAGCTTCTACGAAGGGGGCGAGCAGTACTTC.

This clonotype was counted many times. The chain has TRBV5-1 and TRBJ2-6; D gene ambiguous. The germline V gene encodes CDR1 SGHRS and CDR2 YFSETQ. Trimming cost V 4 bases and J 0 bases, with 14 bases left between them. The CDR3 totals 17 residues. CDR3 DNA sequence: TGCGCCAGCAGCGGAGCTCTTTTAAGCTCTGGGGCCAACGTCCTGACTTTC. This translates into CASSGALLSSGANVLTF.

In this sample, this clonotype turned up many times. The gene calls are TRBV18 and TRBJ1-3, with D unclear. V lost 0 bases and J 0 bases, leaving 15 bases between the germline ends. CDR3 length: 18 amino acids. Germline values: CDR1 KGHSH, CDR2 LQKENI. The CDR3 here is CASSPPVRGRISGNTIYF. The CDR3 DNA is TGTGCCAGCTCACCACCAGTTCGCGGCAGGATCTCTGGAAACACCATATATTTT.